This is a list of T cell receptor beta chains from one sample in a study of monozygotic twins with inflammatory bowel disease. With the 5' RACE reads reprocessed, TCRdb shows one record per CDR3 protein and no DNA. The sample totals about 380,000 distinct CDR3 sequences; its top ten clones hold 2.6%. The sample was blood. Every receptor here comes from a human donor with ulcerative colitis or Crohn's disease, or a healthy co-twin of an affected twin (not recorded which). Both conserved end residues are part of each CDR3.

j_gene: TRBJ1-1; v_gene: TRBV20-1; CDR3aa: CSARDLPGTGTEAFF
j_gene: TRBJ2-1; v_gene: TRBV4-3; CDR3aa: CASSQDRTGGEDEQFF
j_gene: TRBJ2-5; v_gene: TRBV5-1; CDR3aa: CASSFSGLGETQYF
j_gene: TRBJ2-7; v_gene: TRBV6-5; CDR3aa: CASSFNQGAVNYEQYF
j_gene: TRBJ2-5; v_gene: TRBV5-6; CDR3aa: CASSTWDVYQETQYF
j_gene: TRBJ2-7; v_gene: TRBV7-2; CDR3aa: CASSPGVAGESYEQYF
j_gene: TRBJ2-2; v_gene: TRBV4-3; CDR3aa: CASSQDFGSGGVIGELFF
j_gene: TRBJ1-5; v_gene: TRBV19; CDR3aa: CASSAGQGYNQPQHF
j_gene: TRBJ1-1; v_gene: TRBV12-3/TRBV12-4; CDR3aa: CASSDSQGQRNTEAFF
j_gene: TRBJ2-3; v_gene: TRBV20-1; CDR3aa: CSARDVSGSTDTQYF
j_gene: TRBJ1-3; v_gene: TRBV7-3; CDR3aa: CASSQDRAAGNTIYF
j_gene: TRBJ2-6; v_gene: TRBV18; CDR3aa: CASSPNNPGRRSGANVLTF
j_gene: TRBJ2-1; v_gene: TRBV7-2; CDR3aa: CASSPGGLAGGQFF